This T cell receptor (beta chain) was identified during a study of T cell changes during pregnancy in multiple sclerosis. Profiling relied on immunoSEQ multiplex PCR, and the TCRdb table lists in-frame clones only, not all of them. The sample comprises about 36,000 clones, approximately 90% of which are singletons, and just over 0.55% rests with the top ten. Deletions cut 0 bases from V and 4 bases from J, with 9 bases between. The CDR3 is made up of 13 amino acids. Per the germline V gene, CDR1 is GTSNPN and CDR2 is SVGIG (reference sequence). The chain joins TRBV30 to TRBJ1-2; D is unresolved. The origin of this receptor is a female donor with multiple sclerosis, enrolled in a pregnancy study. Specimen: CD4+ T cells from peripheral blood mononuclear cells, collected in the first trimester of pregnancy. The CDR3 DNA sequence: TGTGCCTGGAGTGTGCGGCAGAGCTATGGCTACACCTTC. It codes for CAWSVRQSYGYTF.